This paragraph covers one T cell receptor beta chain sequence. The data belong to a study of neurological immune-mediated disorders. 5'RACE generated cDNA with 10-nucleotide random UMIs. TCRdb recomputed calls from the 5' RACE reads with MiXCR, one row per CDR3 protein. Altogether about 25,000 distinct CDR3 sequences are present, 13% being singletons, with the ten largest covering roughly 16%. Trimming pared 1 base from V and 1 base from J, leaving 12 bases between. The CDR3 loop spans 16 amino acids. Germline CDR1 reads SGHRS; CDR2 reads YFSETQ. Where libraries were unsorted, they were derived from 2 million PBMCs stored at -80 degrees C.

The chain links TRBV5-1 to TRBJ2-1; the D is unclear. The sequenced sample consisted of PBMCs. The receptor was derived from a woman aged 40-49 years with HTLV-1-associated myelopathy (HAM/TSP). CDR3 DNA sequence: TGCGCCAGCAGCTTGTTTGTGGTGGGGTCCTACAATGAGCAGTTCTTC. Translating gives CASSLFVVGSYNEQFF.